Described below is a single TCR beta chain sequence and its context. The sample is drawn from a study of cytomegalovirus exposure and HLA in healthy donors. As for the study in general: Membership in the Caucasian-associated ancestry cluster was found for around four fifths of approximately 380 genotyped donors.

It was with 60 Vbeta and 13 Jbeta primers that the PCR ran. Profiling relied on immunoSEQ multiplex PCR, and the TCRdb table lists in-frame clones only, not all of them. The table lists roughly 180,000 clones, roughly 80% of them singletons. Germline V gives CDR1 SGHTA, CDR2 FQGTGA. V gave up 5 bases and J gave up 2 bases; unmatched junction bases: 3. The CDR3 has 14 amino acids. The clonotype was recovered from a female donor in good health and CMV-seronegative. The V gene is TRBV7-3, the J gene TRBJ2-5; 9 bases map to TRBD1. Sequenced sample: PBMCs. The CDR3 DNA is TGTGCCAGCAGCCTGGGGACAGGGCAAGAGACCCAGTACTTC. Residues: CASSLGTGQETQYF.